This TCR beta chain was sequenced for a study of blood T cell repertoires in COVID-19. The CDR3 covers 13 residues. The germline gives CDR1 MDHEN, CDR2 SYDVKM. Trimming took 7 bases from V and 6 from J, leaving 12 bases between them. Method: immunoSEQ multiplex PCR; TCRdb's copy keeps in-frame clones and lacks some. The table lists roughly 120,000 clones, about 88% of them singletons. This TCR was recovered from a man aged 35 to 55 with acute or convalescent COVID-19. Sequenced input: peripheral blood. V is TRBV28 and J is TRBJ2-2; D unclear. CDR3 loop: CASTQNAAGELFF. The CDR3 coding sequence is TGTGCCAGCACCCAGAACGCGGCCGGGGAGCTGTTTTTT.